This record covers a single T cell receptor beta chain. As yet, its antigen is unknown. The sample comes from a study of cytomegalovirus exposure and HLA in healthy donors. Data came from immunoSEQ multiplex PCR; TCRdb stores just in-frame clones and leaves some out. The table shows roughly 300,000 clones, with 80% to 90% occurring only once. Separation from the roughly 670-subject first cohort characterized the roughly 120-subject validation cohort, to which the donors belonged. Study-level points and caveats: The study designated 150 to 200 TCR beta chains cytomegalovirus-associated. In a later analysis, first-cohort TCR clusters were found to tend to co-occur in the 100 to 150 validation repertoires. A few CMV-associated chains proved CMV antigen-specific in vitro.

The CDR3 totals 15 residues. Germline loops: CDR1 SGHNT, CDR2 YYREEE (reference sequence). V lost 2 bases to trimming and J lost 6 bases; unmatched junction nucleotides: 5. The chain couples TRBV5-4 to TRBJ1-4, with 9 bases fitting TRBD1. This receptor was obtained from a woman under 30 in good health and CMV-seronegative. Sequences were obtained from PBMCs. The CDR3 region is CASSLQGAPDEKLFF. Written as DNA, the CDR3 is TGTGCCAGCAGCTTACAGGGGGCGCCGGATGAAAAACTGTTTTTT.